This TCR beta chain was identified during a study of blood T cells in healthy people across ages. Overall study findings and caveats: Diversity of TCR beta correlated strongly with naive T cell percentage.

Through a sample-barcoded 5' primer and a J-beta primer mix, a second PCR was run for 7 to 11 cycles. The authors tagged each cDNA molecule using a template-switch adaptor with 12 random nucleotides. TCRdb re-called the 5' RACE reads through MiXCR, storing one row per CDR3 protein. The repertoire consists of roughly 1,500,000 distinct CDR3 sequences, with approximately 38% occurring once and the leading ten covering 6.5% to 10%. The germline V gene encodes CDR1 MNHEY and CDR2 SMNVEV (reference sequence). The junction had 7 bases not matched to a gene; V was cut back by 6 bases and J by 3 bases. CDR3 length: 15 residues. This clonotype was found a few times. Antigen unknown.

The receptor comes from a woman between 18 and 30 years old in good health. The sample consisted of blood. The chain employs TRBV27 and TRBJ2-3; TRBD2 aligns across 9 bases. The CDR3 DNA reads as TGTGCCAGCAGGCCCGGCGGGGGGGCTACAGATACGCAGTATTTT. Translation gives CASRPGGGATDTQYF.